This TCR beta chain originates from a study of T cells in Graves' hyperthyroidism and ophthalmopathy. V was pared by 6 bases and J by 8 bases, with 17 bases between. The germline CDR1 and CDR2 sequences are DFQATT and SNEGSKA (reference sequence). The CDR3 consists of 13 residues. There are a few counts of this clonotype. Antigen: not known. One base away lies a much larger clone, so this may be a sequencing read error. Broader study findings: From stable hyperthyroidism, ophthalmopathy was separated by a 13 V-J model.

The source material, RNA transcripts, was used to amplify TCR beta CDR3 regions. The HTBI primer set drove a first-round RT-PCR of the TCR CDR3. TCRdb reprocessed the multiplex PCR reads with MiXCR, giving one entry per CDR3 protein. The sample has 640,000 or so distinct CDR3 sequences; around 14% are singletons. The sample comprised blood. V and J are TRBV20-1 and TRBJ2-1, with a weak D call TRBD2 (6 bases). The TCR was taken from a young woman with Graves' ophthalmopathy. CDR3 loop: CSATGTGVHEQFF. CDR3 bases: TGCAGTGCAACCGGGACTGGGGTTCATGAGCAGTTCTTC.